Following are 27 T cell receptor beta chains from one sample sequenced in a study of CD8 T cells in Susac syndrome. A quantity of about 0.45 to 1 ug RNA underwent reverse transcription using random hexamers. TCRdb reanalysed the immunoSEQ multiplex PCR reads using MiXCR and keeps one entry per CDR3 protein. Here the sample spans tens of thousands of distinct CDR3 sequences, about 93% being singletons. The sample was CD4+ T cells from PBMCs. The receptors come from a human donor with Susac syndrome.

The chain is built from TRBV7-3 and TRBJ2-7; TRBD2 matches at 9 bases. Germline lookup yields CDR1 SGHTA and CDR2 FQGTGA. CDR3 length equals 15 residues. V gave up 5 bases and J gave up 4 bases; unmatched junction bases: 9. The CDR3 sequence: CASSPIASGIYEQYF. DNA for the CDR3: TGTGCCAGCAGCCCCATAGCTAGCGGGATATACGAGCAGTACTTC.

V usage is TRBV7-2 and J usage is TRBJ2-3; a possible D gene is TRBD2 (5 bases). This CDR3 is built from 17 residues. V was cut by 7 bases and J by 3 bases, with 23 bases left in between. Germline values: CDR1 SGHTA, CDR2 FQGNSA. CDR3 region: CASNGESGRPGTDTQYF. The CDR3 DNA is TGTGCCAGCAATGGGGAGTCGGGCCGGCCAGGTACAGATACGCAGTATTTT.

The chain combines TRBV7-9 with TRBJ2-7; possible D gene TRBD1, 5 bases. Trimming removed 2 bases from V and 1 base from J, with 12 bases in between. CDR1 is SEHNR, CDR2 FQNEAQ, per germline (reference sequence). CDR3 size: 15 residues. Written as DNA, the CDR3 is TGTGCCAGCAGCTTAAGGCAGGGCGGATCCTACGAGCAGTACTTC. Encoded protein: CASSLRQGGSYEQYF.

Of note for this clonotype: One junction end disagrees with the germline gene, perhaps due to a read error. The V call is TRBV2, the J call TRBJ2-7; tentatively, D is TRBD1 (6 bases). Per the germline V gene, CDR1 is SNHLY and CDR2 is FYNNEI. The CDR3 spans 12 residues. The CDR3 DNA reads TGTGCCACCTCCCCCCACAGGGCCCAGGGGCACTTC. As protein: CATSPHRAQGHF. The full variable domain, in which reference TRBV2 and TRBJ2-7 provide the parts outside the CDR3, is EPEVTQTPSHQVTQMGQEVILRCVPISNHLYFYWYRQILGQKVEFLVSFYNNEISEKSEIFDDQFSVERPDGSNFTLKIRSTKLEDSAMYFCATSPHRAQGHFGPGTRLTVT.

V usage is TRBV9 and J usage is TRBJ2-4; D remains unclear. This CDR3 spans 13 amino acids. With 3 bases removed from V and 6 bases from J, the gap between germline ends came to 10 bases. The V gene's germline CDR1 is SGDLS and CDR2 YYNGEE. In DNA form, the CDR3 reads TGTGCCAGCAGCGGGAAGAGTTTAAACATTCAGTACTTC. Protein product: CASSGKSLNIQYF.

This chain connects TRBV29-1 to TRBJ2-7, with D maybe TRBD1 (6 bases). The CDR3 is made up of 15 amino acids. Germline V gives CDR1 SQVTM, CDR2 ANQGSEA. Trimming stripped 4 bases from V and 2 bases from J, with 18 bases between. This CDR3 is CSVGGGGKTAYEQYF. The CDR3 DNA is TGCAGCGTTGGAGGGGGTGGGAAAACAGCCTACGAGCAGTACTTC.

V gene TRBV3-1 combines with J gene TRBJ1-3; the D gene is possibly TRBD1 (5 bases). CDR1 and CDR2 (germline): LGHDT, YNNKEL (reference sequence). The CDR3 consists of 15 residues. Trimming cost V 6 bases and J 2 bases, with 14 bases left between them. CDR3 nucleotide sequence: TGTGCCAGCAGAGTGGGCGGGGGGACTGGAAACACCATATATTTT. The encoded protein is CASRVGGGTGNTIYF. The full variable domain, its missing parts supplied by reference TRBV3-1 and TRBJ1-3, is DTAVSQTPKYLVTQMGNDKSIKCEQNLGHDTMYWYKQDSKKFLKIMFSYNNKELIINETVPNRFSPKSPDKAHLNLHINSLELGDSAVYFCASRVGGGTGNTIYFGEGSWLTVV.

V usage is TRBV11-2 and J usage is TRBJ1-1; 8 bases fit TRBD1. The CDR3 extends over 14 amino acids. Germline trimming cut 5 bases from V and 4 bases from J; bases unmatched to any gene: 6. In germline, CDR1 is SGHAT, CDR2 FQNNGV. The DNA of the CDR3 is TGTGCCAGCAGCCAAACAGGGGGGTTCACTGAAGCTTTCTTT. This sequence encodes CASSQTGGFTEAFF.

The chain carries TRBV15 and TRBJ1-2; the D is unclear. CDR3 length: 15 residues. With 1 base removed from V and 2 bases from J, the gap between germline ends came to 11 bases. Germline V lookup: CDR1 LNHNV, CDR2 YYDKDF (reference sequence). CDR3: CATSRVGVENYGYTF. CDR3 in DNA: TGTGCCACCAGCAGAGTTGGGGTAGAGAACTATGGCTACACCTTC.

The chain recombines TRBV3-1 with TRBJ2-6; 7 bases are a match to TRBD1. After removal of 2 bases from V and 9 bases from J, the junction contained 7 bases not matched to a gene. The germline gives CDR1 LGHDT, CDR2 YNNKEL (reference sequence). This CDR3 is built from 15 residues. This CDR3 is CASSQRGRGFNVLTF. The CDR3 DNA reads TGTGCCAGCAGCCAAAGGGGGCGCGGGTTCAACGTCCTGACTTTC. Filled out from reference TRBV3-1 and TRBJ2-6, the complete variable domain reads DTAVSQTPKYLVTQMGNDKSIKCEQNLGHDTMYWYKQDSKKFLKIMFSYNNKELIINETVPNRFSPKSPDKAHLNLHINSLELGDSAVYFCASSQRGRGFNVLTFGAGSRLTVL.

This rearrangement joins TRBV28 to TRBJ2-2, with TRBD2 matching over 7 bases. The CDR3 extends over 15 amino acids. Germline CDR1 reads MDHEN; CDR2 reads SYDVKM. V trimming: 4 bases; J trimming: 5 bases; junction bases outside the gene matches: 7. The CDR3 spells CASSYSGKGTGELFF. The CDR3 nucleotides read TGTGCCAGCAGTTACAGCGGGAAAGGGACCGGGGAGCTGTTTTTT.

V is TRBV19 and J is TRBJ2-7, with TRBD1 matching over 8 bases. The V gene's germline CDR1 is LNHDA and CDR2 SQIVND (reference sequence). This CDR3 has 15 residues. V trimming: 4 bases; J trimming: 7 bases; junction bases outside the gene matches: 12. The CDR3 loop is CASSTPGQDLWEQYF. CDR3 bases: TGTGCCAGTAGTACCCCGGGACAGGACTTGTGGGAGCAGTACTTC.

The chain links TRBV30 to TRBJ1-5; 9 bases are shared with TRBD1. Trimming removed 0 bases from V and 6 bases from J; junction bases left unmatched: 0. There are 13 residues in the CDR3. Germline lookup yields CDR1 GTSNPN and CDR2 SVGIG (reference sequence). DNA for the CDR3: TGTGCCTGGAGTGTACAGGGGGCTCAGCCCCAGCATTTT. Its protein product is CAWSVQGAQPQHF.

V and J are TRBV20-1 and TRBJ2-2; 11 bases are a match to TRBD2. The germline V gene has CDR1 DFQATT and CDR2 SNEGSKA (reference sequence). CDR3 length equals 14 residues. Trimming took 7 bases from V and 1 from J; bases not matched to a gene: 2. Written as DNA, the CDR3 is TGCAGTGTTGGGACTAGCGGGAACACCGGGGAGCTGTTTTTT. Its protein product is CSVGTSGNTGELFF.

Only a few counts were recorded for this clonotype. The rearrangement uses TRBV12-3 or TRBV12-4 and TRBJ2-2, with D perhaps assigned TRBD1 or TRBD2 (5 bases each). V shed 1 base and J shed 1 base, with 7 bases lying between them. This CDR3 region has 15 residues. CDR3 region: CASSLGGGNTGELFF. DNA for the CDR3: TGTGCCAGCAGTTTAGGTGGGGGGAACACCGGGGAGCTGTTTTTT.

The gene calls are TRBV6-1 and TRBJ2-1; D unresolved. With 3 bases removed from V and 2 bases from J, the gap between germline ends came to 14 bases. This CDR3 has 16 residues. Per the germline V gene, CDR1 is MNHNS and CDR2 is SASEGT. The CDR3 DNA reads as TGTGCCAGCAGTGACGAGCCGATCCGTACCTACAATGAGCAGTTCTTC. Protein: CASSDEPIRTYNEQFF.

The V call is TRBV3-1, the J call TRBJ2-2, with D possibly matching TRBD1 (5 bases). The CDR3 covers 17 residues. From germline, CDR1 is LGHDT and CDR2 YNNKEL (reference sequence). Trimming took 2 bases from V and 6 from J, leaving 19 bases between them. CDR3 loop: CASSQLGVRKRSGELFF. The CDR3 nucleotides read TGTGCCAGCAGCCAACTAGGGGTTCGGAAAAGGTCCGGGGAGCTGTTTTTT.

The chain is built from TRBV7-2 and TRBJ1-5; D is uncertain. Germline V lookup: CDR1 SGHTA, CDR2 FQGNSA. There are 16 residues in the CDR3. The V and J ends lost 4 bases and 0 bases respectively, with 13 bases between them. CDR3 DNA: TGTGCCAGCAGCTCCTCTAGGGCGGGTAGCAATCAGCCCCAGCATTTT. The encoded protein is CASSSSRAGSNQPQHF.

This clonotype was counted a few times. The chain uses TRBV5-1 and TRBJ2-1; TRBD2 aligns across 10 bases. The germline V gene has CDR1 SGHRS and CDR2 YFSETQ. The CDR3 length is 18 residues. V trimming: 1 base; J trimming: 1 base; junction bases outside the gene matches: 8. The CDR3 DNA follows: TGCGCCAGCAGCTTGAGTCTAGCGGGGGCACGGTCCTACAATGAGCAGTTCTTC. Translation: CASSLSLAGARSYNEQFF.

The chain uses TRBV3-1 and TRBJ1-3; the D is unclear. V gave up 5 bases and J gave up 4 bases, with 15 bases separating them. Looked up from germline, CDR1 is LGHDT and CDR2 is YNNKEL (reference sequence). This CDR3 comprises 15 residues. Here the CDR3 DNA reads TGTGCCAGCAGCTACTTCTACCAAAGGGGAAACACCATATATTTT. It yields the protein CASSYFYQRGNTIYF.

V usage is TRBV20-1 and J usage is TRBJ1-1; a possible D gene is TRBD1 (5 bases). This CDR3 region has 17 residues. V was pared by 3 bases and J by 1 base, with 21 bases between. The V gene's germline CDR1 is DFQATT and CDR2 SNEGSKA (reference sequence). CDR3 amino acids: CSASRGPGSGANTEAFF. CDR3 coding DNA: TGCAGTGCTAGTAGGGGTCCGGGGAGTGGGGCGAACACTGAAGCTTTCTTT.

V and J are TRBV7-2 and TRBJ2-7; TRBD1 matches 7 bases. The CDR3 sequence is 14 residues long. Losses at the gene ends were 5 bases for V and 3 bases for J; bases not matched to a gene: 7. Looked up from germline, CDR1 is SGHTA and CDR2 is FQGNSA. CDR3 amino acids: CASSNGQVLYEQYF. The CDR3 DNA reads TGTGCCAGCAGCAACGGACAGGTTCTCTACGAGCAGTACTTC.

The chain has TRBV7-2 and TRBJ2-6, with unresolved D. The CDR3 is 15 residues long. Looked up from germline, CDR1 is SGHTA and CDR2 is FQGNSA. Trimming removed 2 bases at V and 0 bases at J, with 5 bases between. The CDR3 DNA reads as TGTGCCAGCAGCTTAACCCTCTCTGGGGCCAACGTCCTGACTTTC. Amino acids: CASSLTLSGANVLTF.

This chain uses TRBV7-2 with TRBJ1-1; maybe TRBD1 (6 bases). V dropped 4 bases and J dropped 0 bases, with 12 bases sitting between them. Germline CDR1 is SGHTA and CDR2 is FQGNSA. This CDR3 is built from 15 residues. The CDR3 bases are TGTGCCAGCAGCTCCCGCAGGGGACTGAACACTGAAGCTTTCTTT. Its translation is CASSSRRGLNTEAFF.

This chain links TRBV7-8 with TRBJ2-7; D is unresolved. From germline, CDR1 is SGHVS and CDR2 FQNEAQ. The CDR3 consists of 17 residues. V lost 4 bases to trimming and J lost 3 bases, with 22 bases between them. CDR3 DNA sequence: TGTGCCAGCAGCTCGTCCGGCACTGGGTCCATGATCTACGAGCAGTACTTC. Encoded protein: CASSSSGTGSMIYEQYF.

The J gene is TRBJ2-7, the V gene TRBV18; unclear D gene. Trimming cost V 5 bases and J 0 bases, with 8 bases left between them. The CDR3 extends over 13 amino acids. The V gene's germline CDR1 is KGHSH and CDR2 LQKENI. CDR3 region: CASSRDPSYEQYF. The CDR3, as DNA: TGTGCCAGCTCAAGGGATCCCTCCTACGAGCAGTACTTC.

The V call is TRBV20-1, the J call TRBJ2-3; 9 bases are shared with TRBD2. Unmatched junction bases numbered 9, after V lost 5 bases and J lost 0 bases. Germline V gives CDR1 DFQATT, CDR2 SNEGSKA (reference sequence). The CDR3 runs 16 residues. The CDR3 is CSAARTSAISTDTQYF. CDR3 in DNA: TGCAGTGCTGCTAGGACTAGCGCAATCAGCACAGATACGCAGTATTTT.